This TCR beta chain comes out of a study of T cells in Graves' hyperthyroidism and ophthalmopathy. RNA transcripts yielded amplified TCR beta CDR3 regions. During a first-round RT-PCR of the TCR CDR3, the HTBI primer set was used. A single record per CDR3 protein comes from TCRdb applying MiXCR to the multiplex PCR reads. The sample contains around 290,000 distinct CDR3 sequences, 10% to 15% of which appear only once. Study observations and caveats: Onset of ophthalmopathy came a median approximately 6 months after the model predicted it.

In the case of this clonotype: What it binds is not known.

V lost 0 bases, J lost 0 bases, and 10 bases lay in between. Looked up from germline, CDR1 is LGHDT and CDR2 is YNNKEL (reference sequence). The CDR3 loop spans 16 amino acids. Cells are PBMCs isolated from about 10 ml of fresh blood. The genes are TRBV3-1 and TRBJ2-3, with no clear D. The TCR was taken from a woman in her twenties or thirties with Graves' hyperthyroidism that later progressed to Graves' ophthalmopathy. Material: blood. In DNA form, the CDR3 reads TGTGCCAGCAGCCAAGAGCGTCGAGTTAGCACAGATACGCAGTATTTT. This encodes CASSQERRVSTDTQYF.